A selection of T cell receptor beta chains follows, all from one sample in a study of molecular identifiers for immune sequencing clone quantification. One entry per CDR3 protein, called by TCRdb with MiXCR from the PCR reads. The data contain under 650,000 distinct CDR3 sequences, 15% to 20% of them seen just once; the ten biggest clones take up roughly 0.83%. The material sequenced was naive CD8+ T cells from blood, with Jurkat cell RNA spiked in. These receptors were collected from a human donor in good health. Some libraries in this study had Jurkat cell RNA spiked in. CDR3s include the opening cysteine and the closing phenylalanine or tryptophan. A D gene is named only where the DNA matches it firmly. Part of the rows lack a size; the others show once, few, many or a class for expanded clones.

>TRBV18|many|TRBJ2-3|15|TRBD1
TGTGCCAGCTCACCCACAGGGGGCGCCGCAGATACGCAGTATTTT
CASSPTGGAADTQYF
>TRBV5-1|-|TRBJ2-1|17|TRBD2
TGCGCCAGCAGCTTCAATCCGAGCGGGAGGGCCACCAATGAGCAGTTCTTC
CASSFNPSGRATNEQFF
>TRBV6-5|few|TRBJ1-2|13|-
TGTGCCAGCAGTTACTCGAGAGGGCATGGCTACACCTTC
CASSYSRGHGYTF
>TRBV19|few|TRBJ1-6|14|TRBD1
TGTGCCAGTAGTCGGCAGGGGGATCGGTCACCCCTCCACTTT
CASSRQGDRSPLHF
>TRBV4-3|many|TRBJ2-3|15|-
TGCGCCAGCAGCCAAGATCGGGGAATCTCAGATACGCAGTATTTT
CASSQDRGISDTQYF
>TRBV5-1|many|TRBJ1-4|15|TRBD1
TGCGCCAGCAGCTTGGGGGACAGTCTTAATGAAAAACTGTTTTTT
CASSLGDSLNEKLFF
>TRBV19|few|TRBJ2-7|14|-
TGTGCCAGTAGTATGGGGACTGAACTTCTCGAGCAGTACTTC
CASSMGTELLEQYF
>TRBV6-5|-|TRBJ1-3|14|-
TGTGCCAGCTACGGGGGCTTATATGGAAACACCATATATTTT
CASYGGLYGNTIYF
>TRBV5-4|many|TRBJ2-3|14|-
TGTGCCAGCAGCTTTTTTCTGGGATCAGATACGCAGTATTTT
CASSFFLGSDTQYF
>TRBV19|-|TRBJ2-1|13|-
TGTGCCACCAGTCTTTCCTCCTACAATGAGCAGTTCTTC
CATSLSSYNEQFF
>TRBV20-1|few|TRBJ2-7|13|-
TGCAGTGCTAGAGGCCCCTCACATTACGAGCAGTACTTC
CSARGPSHYEQYF
>TRBV6-5|many|TRBJ2-1|16|TRBD2
TGTGCCAGCAGTTACTCGACAGCGGGGGCCATCAATGAGCAGTTCTTC
CASSYSTAGAINEQFF
>TRBV7-9|-|TRBJ1-5|16|-
TGTGCCAGCAGCTACGGGACACCCAAGGGCAATCAGCCCCAGCATTTT
CASSYGTPKGNQPQHF
>TRBV11-2|many|TRBJ2-5|12|-
TGTGCCAGCAGCACTTGGGGAGAGACCCAGTACTTC
CASSTWGETQYF
>TRBV20-1|many|TRBJ2-4|14|-
TGCAGTGCTAGAACTTTCTGGGGTGAAAACATTCAGTACTTC
CSARTFWGENIQYF
>TRBV27|many|TRBJ2-3|14|-
TGTGCCAGCAGCTTAAGGGGGGGCACAGATACGCAGTATTTT
CASSLRGGTDTQYF
>TRBV7-2|-|TRBJ2-5|13|-
TGTGCCGGCAGCTTGAACGCCCCTGGGGCCCAGTACTTC
CAGSLNAPGAQYF
>TRBV11-2|many|TRBJ2-3|14|-
TGTGCCAGCAGCCCCCGGGACCACACAGATACGCAGTATTTT
CASSPRDHTDTQYF
>TRBV19|many|TRBJ1-1|16|TRBD1
TGTGCCAGTAGTATAGGGACCAGGGGGCGAGGAACTGAAGCTTTCTTT
CASSIGTRGRGTEAFF
>TRBV5-6|few|TRBJ1-2|13|-
TGTGCCAGCAGCTTTCCCAGCTTCTATGGCTACACCTTC
CASSFPSFYGYTF
>TRBV29-1|many|TRBJ2-1|14|-
TGCAGCGTTGAAGAGGGCAGACTATCCGATGAGCAGTTCTTC
CSVEEGRLSDEQFF
>TRBV27|few|TRBJ2-6|17|-
TGTGCCAGCAGTTTATTCTGGATCGGGTCTGGGGCCAACGTCCTGACTTTC
CASSLFWIGSGANVLTF
>TRBV19|many|TRBJ1-5|14|-
TGTGCCAGTACCTCGATGGGTTTATGGCAGCCCCAGCATTTT
CASTSMGLWQPQHF
>TRBV7-9|many|TRBJ2-5|16|TRBD1
TGTGCCAGCACGCCTACGACAGGGGGCAGACAAGAGACCCAGTACTTC
CASTPTTGGRQETQYF
>TRBV9|many|TRBJ1-3|17|-
TGTGCCAGCAGCGCGGGACACACCGTTACCTCTGGAAACACCATATATTTT
CASSAGHTVTSGNTIYF
>TRBV29-1|many|TRBJ1-1|14|-
TGCAGCGCCCCGTTCGGACAGACGAACACTGAAGCTTTCTTT
CSAPFGQTNTEAFF
>TRBV7-6|-|TRBJ1-1|15|-
TGTGCCAGCAGCTTAGCTACAGAGATGACCACTGAAGCTTTCTTT
CASSLATEMTTEAFF
>TRBV3-1|few|TRBJ2-7|13|-
TGTGCCAGCAGCCAAGTAGGAGACCACGAGCAGTACTTC
CASSQVGDHEQYF
>TRBV7-9|many|TRBJ1-1|12|-
TGTGCCAGCAGCAGGGGAGGCACTGAAGCTTTCTTT
CASSRGGTEAFF
>TRBV29-1|many|TRBJ1-2|13|-
TGCAGCGTCCCCGAGCCAGGGCCCTATGGCTACACCTTC
CSVPEPGPYGYTF
>TRBV30|-|TRBJ1-2|18|-
TGTGCCTGGAGCCTACGTGGGGGCGCAAACCTACTGGTCTATGGCTACACCTTC
CAWSLRGGANLLVYGYTF
>TRBV27|many|TRBJ2-3|16|-
TGTGCCAGCAGTTTTAATCCAGGGCCCCGCACAGATACGCAGTATTTT
CASSFNPGPRTDTQYF
>TRBV2|many|TRBJ2-7|12|-
TGTGCCAGCAGTGAAAAATGGTACGAGCAGTACTTC
CASSEKWYEQYF
>TRBV7-9|-|TRBJ2-7|13|-
TGTGCCAGCAGCTTTAACCCGTCGGACGAGCAGTACTTC
CASSFNPSDEQYF
>TRBV30|many|TRBJ1-5|12|-
TGTGCCTGGAGTTATAGCAATCAGCCCCAGCATTTT
CAWSYSNQPQHF
>TRBV7-2|many|TRBJ2-3|17|TRBD2
TGTGCCAGCAGTACAGGGCCTAGCGGGGGCTACACAGATACGCAGTATTTT
CASSTGPSGGYTDTQYF
>TRBV6-1|-|TRBJ2-1|17|-
TGTGCCAGCCGGCCGGCGGCTACACTACATCTCTACAATGAGCAGTTCTTC
CASRPAATLHLYNEQFF
>TRBV12-3/TRBV12-4|few|TRBJ2-1|13|-
TGTGCCAGCAGTTCCGCTAGCCGAAATGAGCAGTTCTTC
CASSSASRNEQFF
>TRBV29-1|many|TRBJ1-1|12|-
TGCAGCGTGGAGGGGCCGAACACTGAAGCTTTCTTT
CSVEGPNTEAFF
>TRBV19|many|TRBJ1-5|17|-
TGTGCCAGTAGTATAGAGGAGGGGGTGATGGGCAATCAGCCCCAGCATTTT
CASSIEEGVMGNQPQHF
>TRBV24-1|few|TRBJ2-1|15|-
TGTGCCACCAGTGTTGGGACCGTCGGCTACAATGAGCAGTTCTTC
CATSVGTVGYNEQFF
>TRBV13|few|TRBJ2-7|15|-
TGTGCCAGCAGCGCCTTGGAGACAGGTGTCTACGAGCAGTACTTC
CASSALETGVYEQYF
>TRBV12-5|-|TRBJ2-3|16|TRBD2
TGTGCTAGTGGCCTTTCCCTAGCGGGAGGCATAGATACGCAGTATTTT
CASGLSLAGGIDTQYF
>TRBV29-1|many|TRBJ2-1|16|TRBD2
TGCAGCGTTGAAGTGGGGAGGGGTTCCCCCTACAATGAGCAGTTCTTC
CSVEVGRGSPYNEQFF
>TRBV12-3/TRBV12-4|many|TRBJ2-3|15|TRBD1
TGTGCCAGCAGTTTGAGGGACAGGGGCACAGATACGCAGTATTTT
CASSLRDRGTDTQYF
>TRBV28|few|TRBJ1-1|13|-
TGTGCCAGCAGTTTTCCAGAGAACACTGAAGCTTTCTTT
CASSFPENTEAFF
>TRBV4-3|-|TRBJ1-3|17|-
TGCGCCAGCAGCCAAGAGTTATGGGACAACTCTGGAGACACCATATATTTT
CASSQELWDNSGDTIYF
>TRBV28|few|TRBJ2-7|15|-
TGTGCCAGCACCATCGGTTCTCCAGGGTCCTACGAGCAGTACTTC
CASTIGSPGSYEQYF
>TRBV29-1|-|TRBJ2-1|16|-
TGCAGCGCCCAGGAAGAGGGTTTTAGCTCCTACAGTGAGCAGTTCTTC
CSAQEEGFSSYSEQFF
>TRBV12-3/TRBV12-4|few|TRBJ1-3|12|-
TGTGCCAGCAGTTTAGATGGAAACACCATATATTTT
CASSLDGNTIYF
>TRBV7-2|many|TRBJ2-7|15|-
TGTGCCAGCAGCTTAGTCGGAGTAGCGGAGAACGAGCAGTACTTC
CASSLVGVAENEQYF
>TRBV20-1|many|TRBJ2-3|14|-
TGCACCCCTTGGGCTAGCCCGAGCGGAGATACGCAGTATTTT
CTPWASPSGDTQYF
>TRBV29-1|many|TRBJ2-7|14|-
TGCAGCGTTGAACTACAGGGGAGGTCCTACGAGCAGTACTTC
CSVELQGRSYEQYF
>TRBV6-2/TRBV6-3|few|TRBJ2-1|13|-
TGTGCCACCGAACCGGGACTCTATAATGAGCAGTTCTTC
CATEPGLYNEQFF
>TRBV6-2/TRBV6-3|few|TRBJ2-2|16|TRBD1
TGTGCCAGCAGTTCCTGGGACAGCAAGGAGGCCGGGGAGCTGTTTTTT
CASSSWDSKEAGELFF
>TRBV5-1|few|TRBJ2-1|15|-
TGCGCCAGCAGCCAACCAAACTGGGGTTCTAATGAGCAGTTCTTC
CASSQPNWGSNEQFF